A selection of T cell receptor beta chains follows, all from one sample in a study of cytomegalovirus exposure and HLA in healthy donors. Data came from immunoSEQ multiplex PCR; TCRdb stores just in-frame clones and leaves some out. This table holds around 130,000 clones, 75% to 85% found once. Sequencing input: PBMCs. The receptors shown here come from a woman between 18 and 29 years old in good health and CMV-seropositive. Each CDR3 is given with its conserved first and last residue. Each record gives: CDR3 protein, CDR3 DNA, J gene, D gene, V gene, clone size. A D gene is named only where the DNA matches it firmly. Clone size is not always given. Where it is, it says once, few, many or a class for expanded clones.

CDR3 protein: CASSVKETGWIGEQYF; CDR3 DNA: TGTGCTAGCAGCGTTAAGGAGACAGGGTGGATCGGGGAGCAGTACTTC; J gene: TRBJ2-5; D gene: TRBD1; V gene: TRBV9; clone size: .
CDR3 protein: CASSLERGNEKLFF; CDR3 DNA: TGTGCCAGCAGCCTCGAAAGGGGAAATGAAAAACTGTTTTTT; J gene: TRBJ1-4; D gene: .; V gene: TRBV7-9; clone size: .
CDR3 protein: CASSLASGRNTGELFF; CDR3 DNA: TGTGCCAGCAGCCTCGCTAGCGGGAGAAACACCGGGGAGCTGTTTTTT; J gene: TRBJ2-2; D gene: TRBD2; V gene: TRBV5-4; clone size: .
CDR3 protein: CASSASGRGSEQYF; CDR3 DNA: TGCGCCAGCAGTGCATCGGGGAGGGGCTCCGAGCAGTACTTC; J gene: TRBJ2-7; D gene: TRBD2; V gene: TRBV10-2; clone size: .
CDR3 protein: CASTTLDRVVLDGYTF; CDR3 DNA: TGTGCCAGTACAACCCTGGACAGGGTGGTTTTGGATGGCTACACCTTC; J gene: TRBJ1-2; D gene: TRBD1; V gene: TRBV19; clone size: .
CDR3 protein: CASSRADTGLEAFF; CDR3 DNA: TGTGCCAGCAGCCGAGCGGATACAGGGCTTGAAGCTTTCTTT; J gene: TRBJ1-1; D gene: .; V gene: TRBV7-9; clone size: once
CDR3 protein: CASSEVELAGARPDTQYF; CDR3 DNA: TGTGCCAGCAGTGAAGTGGAGCTAGCGGGGGCTCGGCCAGATACGCAGTATTTT; J gene: TRBJ2-3; D gene: TRBD2; V gene: TRBV6-1; clone size: .
CDR3 protein: CASSERGAVETQYF; CDR3 DNA: TGTGCCAGCAGTGAGCGGGGGGCTGTAGAGACCCAGTACTTC; J gene: TRBJ2-5; D gene: TRBD2; V gene: TRBV2; clone size: .
CDR3 protein: CASRRDSGGYNEQFF; CDR3 DNA: TGTGCCAGTAGGCGGGATAGCGGGGGGTACAATGAGCAGTTCTTC; J gene: TRBJ2-1; D gene: TRBD2; V gene: TRBV19; clone size: .
CDR3 protein: CASVGQGHGYTF; CDR3 DNA: TGTGCCAGCGTGGGGCAGGGCCATGGCTACACCTTC; J gene: TRBJ1-2; D gene: .; V gene: TRBV28; clone size: .
CDR3 protein: CASSRTSGDVYNEQFF; CDR3 DNA: TGTGCCAGCAGTCGGACTAGCGGGGATGTCTACAATGAGCAGTTCTTC; J gene: TRBJ2-1; D gene: TRBD2; V gene: TRBV27; clone size: .
CDR3 protein: CASSQAQNIQYF; CDR3 DNA: TGTGCCAGCAGCCAAGCACAAAACATTCAGTACTTC; J gene: TRBJ2-4; D gene: .; V gene: TRBV25-1; clone size: .
CDR3 protein: CASRAQGLWNTIYF; CDR3 DNA: TGTGCCAGCAGGGCACAGGGGTTATGGAACACCATATATTTT; J gene: TRBJ1-3; D gene: TRBD1; V gene: TRBV27; clone size: .
CDR3 protein: CASRFSGGGELFF; CDR3 DNA: TGTGCCAGCAGGTTTTCCGGTGGCGGGGAGCTGTTTTTT; J gene: TRBJ2-2; D gene: .; V gene: TRBV7-9; clone size: .
CDR3 protein: CASSLQGLGKGGTQYF; CDR3 DNA: TGTGCCAGCAGCTTACAGGGGCTAGGAAAAGGTGGTACGCAGTATTTT; J gene: TRBJ2-3; D gene: .; V gene: TRBV7-9; clone size: .
CDR3 protein: CASRIAGATDTQYF; CDR3 DNA: TGTGCCAGCAGGATAGCGGGGGCCACAGATACGCAGTATTTT; J gene: TRBJ2-3; D gene: TRBD2; V gene: TRBV11-2; clone size: once
CDR3 protein: CASGRSGQETQYF; CDR3 DNA: TGTGCCAGCGGTCGTAGCGGCCAAGAGACCCAGTACTTC; J gene: TRBJ2-5; D gene: .; V gene: TRBV6-1; clone size: .
CDR3 protein: CASSVEPQGSTEAFF; CDR3 DNA: TGTGCCAGCAGTGTCGAACCACAGGGGAGCACTGAAGCTTTCTTT; J gene: TRBJ1-1; D gene: TRBD1; V gene: TRBV6-1; clone size: .
CDR3 protein: CASSLTDQETQYF; CDR3 DNA: TGTGCCAGCAGCTTAACAGATCAAGAGACCCAGTACTTC; J gene: TRBJ2-5; D gene: .; V gene: TRBV5-7; clone size: .
CDR3 protein: CASSTGQTYNEQFF; CDR3 DNA: TGTGCCAGCAGCACGGGACAGACCTACAATGAGCAGTTCTTC; J gene: TRBJ2-1; D gene: TRBD1; V gene: TRBV9; clone size: once
CDR3 protein: CASSESGTGDTGELFF; CDR3 DNA: TGCGCCAGCAGTGAGTCAGGGACAGGGGACACCGGGGAGCTGTTTTTT; J gene: TRBJ2-2; D gene: TRBD1; V gene: TRBV10-1; clone size: .
CDR3 protein: CASSQLAGGGTDTQYF; CDR3 DNA: TGTGCCAGCAGCCAATTAGCTGGGGGGGGGACAGATACGCAGTATTTT; J gene: TRBJ2-3; D gene: TRBD2; V gene: TRBV4-2; clone size: .
CDR3 protein: CASSLPTQGKHYEQYF; CDR3 DNA: TGTGCCAGCAGCTTACCGACACAGGGGAAGCACTACGAGCAGTACTTC; J gene: TRBJ2-7; D gene: TRBD1; V gene: TRBV28; clone size: .
CDR3 protein: CASSLWGDNEQFF; CDR3 DNA: TGCGCCAGCAGCTTGTGGGGGGATAATGAGCAGTTCTTC; J gene: TRBJ2-1; D gene: .; V gene: TRBV5-1; clone size: .
CDR3 protein: CAGSYEQYF; CDR3 DNA: TGTGCCGGGAGCTACGAGCAGTACTTC; J gene: TRBJ2-7; D gene: .; V gene: TRBV19; clone size: .
CDR3 protein: CSGLADTQYF; CDR3 DNA: TGCAGCGGACTAGCAGATACGCAGTATTTT; J gene: TRBJ2-3; D gene: .; V gene: TRBV29-1; clone size: .
CDR3 protein: CASSLSETGNSPLHF; CDR3 DNA: TGTGCCAGCAGTTTGTCTGAAACAGGGAATTCACCCCTCCACTTT; J gene: TRBJ1-6; D gene: .; V gene: TRBV28; clone size: .
CDR3 protein: CASSEAFDRERGYTF; CDR3 DNA: TGTGCCAGCAGTGAAGCGTTCGACAGGGAACGAGGCTACACCTTC; J gene: TRBJ1-2; D gene: TRBD1; V gene: TRBV6-1; clone size: .
CDR3 protein: CASSLKGAANEKLFF; CDR3 DNA: TGTGCCAGCAGCTTAAAAGGGGCCGCTAATGAAAAACTGTTTTTT; J gene: TRBJ1-4; D gene: .; V gene: TRBV7-9; clone size: .
CDR3 protein: CASSHGTSATDTQYF; CDR3 DNA: TGTGCCAGCAGCCACGGGACTAGCGCCACAGATACGCAGTATTTT; J gene: TRBJ2-3; D gene: TRBD2; V gene: TRBV6-5; clone size: .
CDR3 protein: CASRRGGNEQYF; CDR3 DNA: TGTGCCAGCAGGCGGGGGGGGAACGAGCAGTACTTC; J gene: TRBJ2-7; D gene: TRBD2; V gene: TRBV2; clone size: .
CDR3 protein: CASSVQGTAEAFF; CDR3 DNA: TGTGCCAGCAGCGTACAGGGGACGGCGGAAGCTTTCTTT; J gene: TRBJ1-1; D gene: TRBD1; V gene: TRBV7-6; clone size: once
CDR3 protein: CATSRDQAAYEQYF; CDR3 DNA: TGTGCCACCAGCAGAGATCAGGCAGCTTACGAGCAGTACTTC; J gene: TRBJ2-7; D gene: .; V gene: TRBV15; clone size: .
CDR3 protein: CASSGTHIQETQYF; CDR3 DNA: TGCGCCAGCAGTGGAACACATATCCAAGAGACCCAGTACTTC; J gene: TRBJ2-5; D gene: .; V gene: TRBV10-2; clone size: .
CDR3 protein: CASTPPGLGVGPYEQYF; CDR3 DNA: TGTGCCAGCACCCCGCCGGGACTAGGGGTAGGACCCTACGAGCAGTACTTC; J gene: TRBJ2-7; D gene: TRBD2; V gene: TRBV5-4; clone size: .
CDR3 protein: CASSLGGTKQETQYF; CDR3 DNA: TGTGCCAGCAGCCTAGGGGGGACAAAGCAAGAGACCCAGTACTTC; J gene: TRBJ2-5; D gene: .; V gene: TRBV11-2; clone size: .
CDR3 protein: CASSFGNTGELFF; CDR3 DNA: TGTGCCAGCAGTTTCGGGAACACCGGGGAGCTGTTTTTT; J gene: TRBJ2-2; D gene: .; V gene: TRBV27; clone size: .
CDR3 protein: CASSGGTAGGYNEQFF; CDR3 DNA: TGTGCCAGCAGCGGGGGGACAGCGGGGGGTTACAATGAGCAGTTCTTC; J gene: TRBJ2-1; D gene: TRBD2; V gene: TRBV9; clone size: .
CDR3 protein: CASSPQAWETQYF; CDR3 DNA: TGTGCTAGCAGCCCACAGGCGTGGGAGACCCAGTACTTC; J gene: TRBJ2-5; D gene: .; V gene: TRBV7-7; clone size: .
CDR3 protein: CASSQPPDTEAFF; CDR3 DNA: TGCGCCAGCAGCCAACCACCAGACACTGAAGCTTTCTTT; J gene: TRBJ1-1; D gene: .; V gene: TRBV5-1; clone size: .
CDR3 protein: CASSSSGNKNIQYF; CDR3 DNA: TGTGCCAGCAGTAGTAGCGGGAACAAAAACATTCAGTACTTC; J gene: TRBJ2-4; D gene: TRBD2; V gene: TRBV2; clone size: .
CDR3 protein: CASSPGGAGGEDEQFF; CDR3 DNA: TGTGCCAGCAGCCCCGGAGGGGCGGGGGGCGAGGATGAGCAGTTCTTC; J gene: TRBJ2-1; D gene: TRBD2; V gene: TRBV7-3; clone size: .
CDR3 protein: CASSPDTTNQPQHF; CDR3 DNA: TGTGCCAGCAGCCCGGACACGACAAATCAGCCCCAGCATTTT; J gene: TRBJ1-5; D gene: .; V gene: TRBV6-5; clone size: .
CDR3 protein: CASSPRQGTNTEAFF; CDR3 DNA: TGTGCCAGCAGCCCGCGACAGGGGACGAACACTGAAGCTTTCTTT; J gene: TRBJ1-1; D gene: TRBD1; V gene: TRBV9; clone size: .
CDR3 protein: CASSVGTGGPSGNTIYF; CDR3 DNA: TGTGCCAGCAGCGTAGGGACAGGGGGTCCCTCTGGAAACACCATATATTTT; J gene: TRBJ1-3; D gene: TRBD1; V gene: TRBV9; clone size: .
CDR3 protein: CASSIVDEYEQYF; CDR3 DNA: TGTGCCAGTAGTATAGTAGATGAATACGAGCAGTACTTC; J gene: TRBJ2-7; D gene: .; V gene: TRBV19; clone size: .
CDR3 protein: CASSPGQDADTQYF; CDR3 DNA: TGTGCCAGCAGCCCGGGACAGGACGCAGATACGCAGTATTTT; J gene: TRBJ2-3; D gene: TRBD1; V gene: TRBV7-2; clone size: .
CDR3 protein: CASSLAGLAGGLEQYF; CDR3 DNA: TGCGCCAGCAGCTTGGCGGGACTAGCGGGGGGCCTTGAGCAGTACTTC; J gene: TRBJ2-7; D gene: TRBD2; V gene: TRBV5-1; clone size: .
CDR3 protein: CASSLRDFTVPQGDHEQYF; CDR3 DNA: TGTGCCAGCAGCTTACGAGATTTTACCGTGCCTCAGGGGGACCACGAGCAGTACTTC; J gene: TRBJ2-7; D gene: TRBD1; V gene: TRBV7-3; clone size: .
CDR3 protein: CASSEGTGQPQHF; CDR3 DNA: TGCGCCAGCAGTGAGGGGACAGGACAGCCCCAGCATTTT; J gene: TRBJ1-5; D gene: TRBD1; V gene: TRBV10-1; clone size: .